This paragraph covers one T cell receptor (beta chain) sequence. As yet, its antigen is unknown. This sample was taken from a study of pediatric ulcerative colitis. The study's findings and limits: Rectal repertoires separated controls, mild-moderate and acute severe colitis.

The assay was run at survey level. Up to 500,000 reads were sequenced per sample. Profiling relied on immunoSEQ multiplex PCR, and the TCRdb table lists in-frame clones only, not all of them. The profile shows 55,000 to 70,000 clones, 85% to 90% of them singletons. Controls had colonoscopy for suspected IBD, with normal endoscopy and no IBD the following year. The clonotype was recovered from a boy aged 10-17 years who was a control in a study of pediatric ulcerative colitis. The sequencing input was blood.

CDR3 amino acids: CASRGRYGSYNEQFF. In DNA form, the CDR3 reads TGTGCCAGCCGAGGACGTTATGGCTCCTACAATGAGCAGTTCTTC. The chain recombines TRBV27 with TRBJ2-1; D call uncertain. Per the germline V gene, CDR1 is MNHEY and CDR2 is SMNVEV (reference sequence). This CDR3 region has 15 residues. V was shortened by 8 bases and J by 0 bases, with 14 bases between the two germline ends.